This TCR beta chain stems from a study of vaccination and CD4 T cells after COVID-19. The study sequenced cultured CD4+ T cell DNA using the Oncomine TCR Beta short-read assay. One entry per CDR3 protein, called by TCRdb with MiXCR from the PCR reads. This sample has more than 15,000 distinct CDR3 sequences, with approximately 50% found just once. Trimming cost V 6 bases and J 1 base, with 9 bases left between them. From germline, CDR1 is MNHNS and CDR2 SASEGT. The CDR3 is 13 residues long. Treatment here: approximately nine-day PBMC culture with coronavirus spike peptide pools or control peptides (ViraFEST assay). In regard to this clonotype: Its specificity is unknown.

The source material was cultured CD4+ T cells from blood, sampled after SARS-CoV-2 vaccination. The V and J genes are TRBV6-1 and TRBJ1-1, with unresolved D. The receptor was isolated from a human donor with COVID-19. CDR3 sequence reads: CASRRTGNTEAFF. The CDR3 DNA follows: TGTGCCAGCAGGAGGACGGGGAACACTGAAGCTTTCTTT.